Each of the 8 T cell receptor beta chains below was sequenced from the same sample in a study of cytomegalovirus exposure and HLA in healthy donors. The study ran its PCR with 60 Vbeta and 13 Jbeta primers. Sequencing used immunoSEQ multiplex PCR; TCRdb keeps in-frame clones, though not all of them. There are about 190,000 clones in the sample; 85% to 90% occur only once, and around 1.4% lies in the top ten. Sequences were obtained from PBMCs. The receptors were gathered from a man aged 25 to 45 in good health and CMV-seronegative.

The chain couples TRBV7-9 to TRBJ2-7, with a tentative D call TRBD1 (6 bases). The germline CDR1 and CDR2 sequences are SEHNR and FQNEAQ (reference sequence). V dropped 2 bases and J dropped 2 bases, with 16 bases sitting between them. CDR3 size: 16 residues. CDR3 residues: CASSLISGTIAYEQYF. In DNA form, the CDR3 reads TGTGCCAGCAGCTTAATTTCCGGGACAATTGCCTACGAGCAGTACTTC.

This chain joins TRBV6-5 and TRBJ2-7; 8 bases match TRBD2. Germline V gene sequence: CDR1 MNHEY, CDR2 SVGAGI. CDR3 size: 14 residues. The J segment lost 2 bases and the V segment lost 6 bases, leaving 6 bases of the junction unmatched. The DNA for the CDR3 is TGTGCCAGCAGAAGTAGCGGGACAACCTACGAGCAGTACTTC. Residues: CASRSSGTTYEQYF.

The V gene is TRBV7-2, the J gene TRBJ2-2, with 8 bases identical to TRBD2. Germline values: CDR1 SGHTA, CDR2 FQGNSA. CDR3 length: 16 amino acids. V shed 5 bases, J shed 1 base, and the junction held 6 bases outside the gene matches. The CDR3 is CASSPREGGNTGELFF. The CDR3 nucleotides read TGTGCCAGCAGCCCCCGGGAGGGGGGGAACACCGGGGAGCTGTTTTTT.

This chain joins TRBV9 and TRBJ2-7; 9 bases fit TRBD2. The germline CDR1 and CDR2 sequences are SGDLS and YYNGEE. The CDR3 length is 15 residues. Losses at the gene ends were 0 bases for V and 7 bases for J; bases not matched to a gene: 8. CDR3 protein: CASSVASGLALEQYF. The CDR3 DNA is TGTGCCAGCAGCGTAGCCTCCGGACTAGCGCTTGAGCAGTACTTC. The variable domain in full, with the rest retrieved from reference TRBV9 and TRBJ2-7, is DSGVTQTPKHLITATGQRVTLRCSPRSGDLSVYWYQQSLDQGLQFLIQYYNGEERAKGNILERFSAQQFPDLHSELNLSSLELGDSALYFCASSVASGLALEQYFGPGTRLTVT.

The chain joins TRBV5-4 to TRBJ2-2, with TRBD2 identical over 7 bases. V shed 2 bases and J 9 bases; nucleotides not matched to a gene: 7. The CDR3 covers 14 residues. CDR1 is SGHNT and CDR2 is YYREEE in the germline V gene (reference sequence). The CDR3 protein is CASSFSGQYRELFF. The CDR3 nucleotides read TGTGCCAGCAGCTTTAGCGGGCAGTACCGGGAGCTGTTTTTT.

The gene calls are TRBV4-2 and TRBJ2-3, with D possibly TRBD2 on 6 matching bases. CDR1 and CDR2 from the germline V gene are LGHNA and YNFKEQ. V was pared by 0 bases and J by 0 bases, with 16 bases between. The CDR3 runs 18 residues. The CDR3 region is CASSQDTRLEGSTDTQYF. CDR3 in DNA: TGTGCCAGCAGCCAAGATACGAGACTAGAAGGAAGCACAGATACGCAGTATTTT.

This clone has a single count. This sample also contains other DNA sequences that code for the same CDR3. V usage is TRBV5-4 and J usage is TRBJ1-2; D is unresolved. Per germline, CDR1 SGHNT and CDR2 YYREEE (reference sequence). V was clipped by 0 bases and J by 3 bases, with 3 bases between them. The CDR3 sequence is 12 residues long. This CDR3 is CASSLAYYGYTF. As DNA, the CDR3 is TGTGCCAGCAGCTTGGCGTACTATGGCTACACCTTC.

This chain uses TRBV11-2 with TRBJ1-1; D is perhaps TRBD1 (5 bases). The CDR3 loop spans 13 amino acids. Per germline, CDR1 SGHAT and CDR2 FQNNGV. Between the trimmed V and J ends, which lost 3 bases and 4 bases, there was a span of 9 bases. The CDR3 sequence is CASSFSGPTEAFF. In nucleotides, the CDR3 is TGTGCCAGCAGCTTCTCAGGGCCCACTGAAGCTTTCTTT.